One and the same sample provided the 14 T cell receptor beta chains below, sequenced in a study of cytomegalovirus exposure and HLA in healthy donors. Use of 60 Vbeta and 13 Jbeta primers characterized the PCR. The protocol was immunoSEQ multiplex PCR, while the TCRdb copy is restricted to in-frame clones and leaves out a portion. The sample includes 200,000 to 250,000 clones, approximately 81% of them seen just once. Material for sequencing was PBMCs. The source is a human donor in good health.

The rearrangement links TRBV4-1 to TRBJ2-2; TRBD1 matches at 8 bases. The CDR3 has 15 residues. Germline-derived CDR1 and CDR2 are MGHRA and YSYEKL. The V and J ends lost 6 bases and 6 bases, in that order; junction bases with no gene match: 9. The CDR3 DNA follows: TGCGCCAGCAGTCAGGACAGGGTGGCGGCCGGGGAGCTGTTTTTT. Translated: CASSQDRVAAGELFF.

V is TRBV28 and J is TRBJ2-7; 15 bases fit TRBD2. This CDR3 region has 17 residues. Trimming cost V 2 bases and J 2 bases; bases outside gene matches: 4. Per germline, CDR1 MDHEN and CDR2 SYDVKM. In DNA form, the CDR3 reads TGTGCCAGCAGTTTAGGACTAGCGGGAGGGCGGACCTACGAGCAGTACTTC. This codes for CASSLGLAGGRTYEQYF. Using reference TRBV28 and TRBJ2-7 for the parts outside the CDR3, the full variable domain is DVKVTQSSRYLVKRTGEKVFLECVQDMDHENMFWYRQDPGLGLRLIYFSYDVKMKEKGDIPEGYSVSREKKERFSLILESASTNQTSMYLCASSLGLAGGRTYEQYFGPGTRLTVT.

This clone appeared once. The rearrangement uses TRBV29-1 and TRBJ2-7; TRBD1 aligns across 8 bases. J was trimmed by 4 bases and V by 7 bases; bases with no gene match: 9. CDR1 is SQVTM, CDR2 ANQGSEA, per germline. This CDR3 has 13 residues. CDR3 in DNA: TGCAGCGCCAACGGCGGACAGGGTTACGAGCAGTACTTC. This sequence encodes CSANGGQGYEQYF.

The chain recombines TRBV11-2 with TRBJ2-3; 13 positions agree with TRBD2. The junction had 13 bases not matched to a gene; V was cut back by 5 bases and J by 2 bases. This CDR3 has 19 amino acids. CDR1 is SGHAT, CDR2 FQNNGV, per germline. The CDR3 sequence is CASSPGLAGTPLLTDTQYF. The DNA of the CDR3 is TGTGCCAGCAGCCCGGGACTAGCGGGAACCCCACTTCTCACAGATACGCAGTATTTT.

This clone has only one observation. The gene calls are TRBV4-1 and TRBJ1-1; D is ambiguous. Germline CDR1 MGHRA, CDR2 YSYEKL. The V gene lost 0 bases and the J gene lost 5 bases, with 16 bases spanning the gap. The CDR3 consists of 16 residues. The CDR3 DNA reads TGCGCCAGCAGCCAAGACTTTTTAACGGGGAATACTGAAGCTTTCTTT. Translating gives CASSQDFLTGNTEAFF.

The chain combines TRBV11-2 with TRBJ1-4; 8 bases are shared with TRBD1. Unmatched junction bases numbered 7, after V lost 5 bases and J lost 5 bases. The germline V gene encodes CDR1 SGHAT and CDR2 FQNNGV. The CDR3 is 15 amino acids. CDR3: CASSVDRGQNEKLFF. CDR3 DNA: TGTGCCAGCAGCGTCGACAGGGGACAAAATGAAAAACTGTTTTTT.

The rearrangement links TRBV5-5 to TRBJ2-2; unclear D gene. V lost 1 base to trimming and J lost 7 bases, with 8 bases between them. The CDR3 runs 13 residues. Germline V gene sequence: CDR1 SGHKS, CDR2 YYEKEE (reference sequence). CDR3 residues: CASSLHFGGELFF. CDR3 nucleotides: TGTGCCAGCAGCTTGCATTTCGGCGGGGAGCTGTTTTTT.

The CDR3 DNA is TGTGCCAGCAGCTTAAAGGGACAGGGTAATGAGCAGTTCTTC. It is translated as CASSLKGQGNEQFF. This chain uses TRBV7-9 with TRBJ2-1, with TRBD1 identical over 9 bases. V dropped 2 bases and J dropped 7; count of bases not matched to a gene: 3. The CDR3 has 14 amino acids. Germline V lookup: CDR1 SEHNR, CDR2 FQNEAQ (reference sequence). The full variable domain, completed using reference TRBV7-9 and TRBJ2-1, is DTGVSQNPRHKITKRGQNVTFRCDPISEHNRLYWYRQTLGQGPEFLTYFQNEAQLEKSRLLSDRFSAERPKGSFSTLEIQRTEQGDSAMYLCASSLKGQGNEQFFGPGTRLTVL.

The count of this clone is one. The CDR3 DNA is TGTGCTAGTGGTTTGGGGTCCCCCCCGACTAGCGGGAGGAGTGGGGCCAACGTCCTGACTTTC. It translates to CASGLGSPPTSGRSGANVLTF. This chain links TRBV12-5 with TRBJ2-6; 13 bases agree with TRBD2. CDR3 size: 21 residues. Germline V gene data show CDR1 as LGHNT and CDR2 as FRNRAP. J was trimmed by 3 bases and V by 1 base; bases with no gene match: 12. Based on the CDR3 plus reference TRBV12-5 and TRBJ2-6, the full variable domain is DARVTQTPRHKVTEMGQEVTMRCQPILGHNTVFWYRQTMMQGLELLAYFRNRAPLDDSGMPKDRFSAEMPDATLATLKIQPSEPRDSAVYFCASGLGSPPTSGRSGANVLTFGAGSRLTVL.

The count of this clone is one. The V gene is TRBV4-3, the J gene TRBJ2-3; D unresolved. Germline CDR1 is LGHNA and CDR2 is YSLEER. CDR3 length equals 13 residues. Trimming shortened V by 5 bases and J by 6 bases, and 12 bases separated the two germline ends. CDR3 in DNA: TGCGCCAGCAGCGCCAGGCTACCCGATACGCAGTATTTT. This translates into CASSARLPDTQYF.

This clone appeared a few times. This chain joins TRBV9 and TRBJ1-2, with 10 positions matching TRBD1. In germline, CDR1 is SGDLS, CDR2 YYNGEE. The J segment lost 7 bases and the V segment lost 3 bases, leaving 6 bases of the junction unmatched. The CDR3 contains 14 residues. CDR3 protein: CASSGSTGGTGYTF. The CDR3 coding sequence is TGTGCCAGCAGCGGATCGACAGGGGGCACTGGCTACACCTTC.

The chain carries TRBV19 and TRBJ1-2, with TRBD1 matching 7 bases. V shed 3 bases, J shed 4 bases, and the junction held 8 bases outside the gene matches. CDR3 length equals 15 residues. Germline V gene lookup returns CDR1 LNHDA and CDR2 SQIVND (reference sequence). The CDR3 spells CASSISPGGLYGYTF. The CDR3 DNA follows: TGTGCCAGTAGTATTTCCCCAGGGGGTCTCTATGGCTACACCTTC.

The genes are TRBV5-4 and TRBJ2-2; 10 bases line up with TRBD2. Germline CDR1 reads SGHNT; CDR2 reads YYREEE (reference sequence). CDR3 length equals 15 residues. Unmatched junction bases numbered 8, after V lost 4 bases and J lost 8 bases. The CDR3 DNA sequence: TGTGCCAGCAGCACAAAGCGGGAGGGCACTGGGGAGCTGTTTTTT. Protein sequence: CASSTKREGTGELFF.

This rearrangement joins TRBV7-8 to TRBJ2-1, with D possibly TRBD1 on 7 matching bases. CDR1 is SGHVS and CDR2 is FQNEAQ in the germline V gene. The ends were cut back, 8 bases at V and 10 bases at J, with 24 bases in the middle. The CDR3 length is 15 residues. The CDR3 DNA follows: TGTGCCAGCCTACAGGGGACGGGAGTAGGGCGGGAGCAGTTCTTC. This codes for CASLQGTGVGREQFF.